Sequencing of this TCR beta chain was carried out in a study of T-cell memory formation after mild COVID-19. Study at large: Each donor largely had its own TCR clusters. The study's findings and limits: Pre-infection memory held some responding clones, suggesting pre-existing cross-reactive T cells responded.

5'RACE, which relied on constant-segment primers, yielded TCR alpha and TCR beta cDNA libraries carrying sample barcodes and UMIs. MiXCR was run by TCRdb on the 5' RACE reads, yielding one entry per CDR3 protein. Of 90,000 to 120,000 distinct CDR3 sequences in the sample, around 17% were seen once. As regards this clonotype: Its antigen is unknown. The junction departs from germline at one end; a sequencing error may be responsible.

The CDR3 contains 12 residues. Germline assignment: CDR1 SQVTM and CDR2 ANQGSEA. The clonotype was recovered from a man in his late teens or twenties who had mild COVID-19 (a few samples of this study predate the infection). Cell type and time point are not known. Source material: PBMCs or a T cell subset sorted from them (not recorded which). The J gene is TRBJ2-5, the V gene TRBV29-1; possible D gene TRBD1, 6 bases. CDR3 region: CSVGGRLQTQYF. CDR3 DNA sequence: TGCAGTGTTGGGGGCAGGTTGCAGACCCAGTACTTC.